Listed below are T cell receptor beta chains from one sample, sequenced in a study of PD-1 blockade in classical Hodgkin lymphoma. The method was immunoSEQ multiplex PCR; TCRdb's version includes in-frame clones alone and lacks a portion of them. The table records 10,000 to 15,000 clones, 84% of them present only once. The starting material was peripheral blood mononuclear cells (PBMCs), obtained at baseline. Every receptor here comes from a human donor with classical Hodgkin lymphoma. Both conserved end residues are part of each CDR3. Each record gives: D gene, V gene, J gene, clone size, CDR3 protein, CDR3 DNA. A D gene is named only where the DNA matches it firmly. Rows give clone size only sometimes, using once, few, many, or a class for an expanded clone.

D: -; V: TRBV4-3; J: TRBJ2-1; size: few; CDR3: CASSLHVQGTYNEQFF; DNA: TGCGCCAGCAGCCTCCACGTCCAGGGAACCTACAATGAGCAGTTCTTC
D: TRBD1; V: TRBV18; J: TRBJ2-7; size: -; CDR3: CASSPSYRDRADEQYF; DNA: TGTGCCAGCTCACCATCTTACCGGGACAGGGCTGACGAGCAGTACTTC
D: TRBD1; V: TRBV4-1; J: TRBJ1-4; size: -; CDR3: CASSLPGQSNEKLFF; DNA: TGCGCCAGCAGCCTCCCGGGACAGTCTAATGAAAAACTGTTTTTT
D: -; V: TRBV5-4; J: TRBJ1-2; size: -; CDR3: CASSLETGAYGYTF; DNA: TGTGCCAGCAGCTTGGAAACAGGCGCCTATGGCTACACCTTC
D: -; V: TRBV5-1; J: TRBJ2-1; size: -; CDR3: CASSFGWEVYNEQFF; DNA: TGCGCCAGCAGCTTTGGTTGGGAAGTCTACAATGAGCAGTTCTTC
D: -; V: TRBV2; J: TRBJ1-1; size: -; CDR3: CARSWHTGPVMNTEAFF; DNA: TGTGCCAGATCCTGGCACACAGGGCCAGTAATGAACACTGAAGCTTTCTTT
D: TRBD1; V: TRBV19; J: TRBJ2-7; size: -; CDR3: CASSRNRGQGGPSFEQYF; DNA: TGTGCCAGTAGTAGGAATCGAGGACAGGGTGGCCCTTCCTTCGAGCAGTACTTC
D: -; V: TRBV19; J: TRBJ2-3; size: -; CDR3: CASSSGSTDTQYF; DNA: TGTGCCAGTAGTAGTGGGTCCACAGATACGCAGTATTTT
D: TRBD1; V: TRBV5-6; J: TRBJ1-2; size: -; CDR3: CASRGRGDRDLPYGYTF; DNA: TGTGCCAGCAGGGGTAGAGGGGACAGGGACCTTCCCTATGGCTACACCTTC
D: TRBD1; V: TRBV7-9; J: TRBJ1-1; size: -; CDR3: CASSPTGFTAFF; DNA: TGTGCCAGCAGCCCGACAGGGTTCACAGCTTTCTTT
D: -; V: TRBV19; J: TRBJ2-7; size: -; CDR3: CASSMGLSYEQYF; DNA: TGTGCCAGTAGTATGGGACTTAGCTACGAGCAGTACTTC
D: TRBD2; V: TRBV5-8; J: TRBJ2-1; size: -; CDR3: CARPAGLADNEQFF; DNA: TGTGCCAGACCTGCGGGACTAGCGGACAATGAGCAGTTCTTC
D: -; V: TRBV18; J: TRBJ1-1; size: -; CDR3: CASSPSLGTEAFF; DNA: TGTGCCAGCTCACCATCGTTGGGGACTGAAGCTTTCTTT
D: -; V: TRBV4-1; J: TRBJ2-2; size: -; CDR3: CASSQVKGSNTGELFF; DNA: TGCGCCAGCAGCCAAGTTAAGGGATCGAACACCGGGGAGCTGTTTTTT
D: -; V: TRBV5-8; J: TRBJ1-3; size: -; CDR3: CASSLLAGSSTGNTIYF; DNA: TGTGCCAGCAGCTTACTTGCGGGGTCGAGTACTGGAAACACCATATATTTT
D: TRBD2; V: TRBV7-9; J: TRBJ2-3; size: -; CDR3: CASSVTSGGTDTQYF; DNA: TGTGCCAGCAGCGTCACTAGCGGGGGCACAGATACGCAGTATTTT
D: -; V: TRBV27; J: TRBJ1-2; size: large; CDR3: CASSLDRHSNYGYTF; DNA: TGTGCCAGCAGTCTCGACAGACACTCTAACTATGGCTACACCTTC
D: -; V: TRBV19; J: TRBJ1-2; size: -; CDR3: CASSTGYGYTF; DNA: TGTGCCAGTAGTACAGGCTATGGCTACACCTTC
D: -; V: TRBV10-3; J: TRBJ1-5; size: -; CDR3: CAISESDRVSNQPQHF; DNA: TGTGCCATCAGTGAGTCGGATAGAGTTAGCAATCAGCCCCAGCATTTT
D: -; V: TRBV18; J: TRBJ2-3; size: -; CDR3: CASSPPLATRTDTQYF; DNA: TGTGCCAGCTCACCACCCCTAGCCACACGCACAGATACGCAGTATTTT
D: TRBD1; V: TRBV5-1; J: TRBJ1-1; size: -; CDR3: CASSLTGTGNTEAFF; DNA: TGCGCCAGCAGCCTAACCGGGACAGGGAACACTGAAGCTTTCTTT
D: -; V: TRBV5-1; J: TRBJ1-2; size: -; CDR3: CASSGSTRGAGYTF; DNA: TGCGCCAGCAGCGGTTCGACCCGGGGGGCTGGCTACACCTTC
D: -; V: TRBV29-1; J: TRBJ1-1; size: -; CDR3: CSVAGKMNTEAFF; DNA: TGCAGCGTTGCCGGAAAGATGAACACTGAAGCTTTCTTT
D: -; V: TRBV28; J: TRBJ1-5; size: few; CDR3: CASSIGGNQPQHF; DNA: TGTGCCAGTTCGATAGGTGGCAATCAGCCCCAGCATTTT
D: -; V: TRBV7-2; J: TRBJ1-4; size: -; CDR3: CASSPQDGAKLFF; DNA: TGTGCCAGCAGCCCTCAGGACGGGGCTAAACTGTTTTTT
D: -; V: TRBV19; J: TRBJ1-1; size: -; CDR3: CASSPGQKNTEAFF; DNA: TGTGCCAGTAGTCCCGGACAGAAGAACACTGAAGCTTTCTTT
D: -; V: TRBV4-3; J: TRBJ2-1; size: -; CDR3: CASSQDSSSYNEQFF; DNA: TGCGCCAGCAGCCAGGACAGTAGCTCCTACAATGAGCAGTTCTTC
D: -; V: TRBV7-2; J: TRBJ2-2; size: -; CDR3: CASSPRQVLRRNTGELFF; DNA: TGTGCCAGCAGCCCGAGACAGGTTTTAAGGAGGAACACCGGGGAGCTGTTTTTT
D: -; V: TRBV7-2; J: TRBJ2-5; size: -; CDR3: CASSLAGTQETQYF; DNA: TGTGCCAGCAGCTTAGCCGGCACCCAAGAGACCCAGTACTTC
D: -; V: TRBV6-6; J: TRBJ1-4; size: -; CDR3: CASSYARAATNEKLFF; DNA: TGTGCCAGCAGTTACGCTCGGGCAGCAACTAATGAAAAACTGTTTTTT
D: TRBD2; V: TRBV28; J: TRBJ2-7; size: few; CDR3: CASSPLVAGEDEQYF; DNA: TGTGCCAGCAGTCCACTTGTAGCGGGAGAGGACGAGCAGTACTTC
D: -; V: TRBV19; J: TRBJ2-1; size: few; CDR3: CASSEGESSYNEQFF; DNA: TGTGCCAGTAGTGAAGGGGAAAGCTCCTACAATGAGCAGTTCTTC